This passage covers 16 T cell receptor beta chains from one sample sequenced in a study of blood T cell repertoires in COVID-19 (dated by TCRdb to between 2020 and 2021). The library came from the immunoSEQ multiplex PCR assay. In TCRdb, the immuneACCESS table is reduced to in-frame sequences with V and J assigned. These tables do not hold every clone; where another copy was compared, an unresolved V gene accounts for under half, and the others remain unexplained. The sample table records hundreds of thousands of clones; around 86% of these occur just once. Roughly 1.4% of the sample lies in the top ten. Sample: peripheral blood. These receptors were obtained from a woman under 40 with active or convalescent COVID-19.

The rearrangement joins TRBV2 to TRBJ1-2; maybe TRBD1 (6 bases). V lost 2 bases to trimming and J lost 4 bases, with 11 bases between them. The CDR3 sequence is 14 residues long. Looked up from germline, CDR1 is SNHLY and CDR2 is FYNNEI. CDR3 sequence: CASSEWQGTYGYTF. The CDR3 DNA is TGTGCCAGCAGTGAATGGCAGGGGACCTATGGCTACACCTTC.

The V and J genes are TRBV12-3 or TRBV12-4 and TRBJ2-7, with a weak D call TRBD2 (5 bases). V lost 6 bases, J lost 3 bases, and 6 bases lay in between. This CDR3 contains 11 residues. CDR3 region: CASSGNYEQYF. The CDR3 DNA is TGTGCCAGCAGCGGGAACTACGAGCAGTACTTC.

This clone came up once. In DNA, the CDR3 is TGCGCCAGCAGCCAGACTGGAACAGGGGATAGCCTTAATCAGCCCCAGCATTTT. Translating gives CASSQTGTGDSLNQPQHF. V usage is TRBV4-1 and J usage is TRBJ1-5; TRBD1 agrees at 7 bases. This CDR3 is built from 18 residues. Germline V gene data show CDR1 as MGHRA and CDR2 as YSYEKL. The ends lost 3 bases at V and 4 bases at J; junction bases unmatched: 15.

The chain employs TRBV15 and TRBJ2-6; no definite D call. The CDR3 loop spans 16 amino acids. Germline assignment: CDR1 LNHNV and CDR2 YYDKDF (reference sequence). The V gene lost 5 bases and the J gene lost 3 bases, with 14 bases spanning the gap. The CDR3 coding sequence is TGTGCCACCAGCCTCTTACTAATCGGTGGGGCCAACGTCCTGACTTTC. As protein: CATSLLLIGGANVLTF.

The rearrangement joins TRBV5-1 to TRBJ2-2; tentatively, D is TRBD2 (6 bases). The CDR3 loop spans 14 amino acids. Germline loops: CDR1 SGHRS, CDR2 YFSETQ. V was pared by 5 bases and J by 7 bases, with 15 bases between. For the CDR3, the DNA is TGCGCCAGCAGAAGGGACTCATCCGTCGGGGAGCTGTTTTTT. It translates to CASRRDSSVGELFF.

The chain uses TRBV7-9 and TRBJ1-4; D is undetermined. The CDR3 is made up of 13 amino acids. Germline V CDR1 and CDR2: SEHNR, FQNEAQ (reference sequence). The V gene lost 2 bases and the J gene lost 8 bases, with 9 bases spanning the gap. DNA for the CDR3: TGTGCCAGCAGCTTAAGTCTCGGGGAAAAACTGTTTTTT. It translates to CASSLSLGEKLFF.

This clone has only a few counts. The chain combines TRBV11-2 with TRBJ2-7; the match to TRBD1 covers 9 bases. CDR3 length: 15 residues. V gave up 1 base and J gave up 3 bases; unmatched junction bases: 4. CDR1 SGHAT and CDR2 FQNNGV come from the germline V gene. The CDR3 DNA is TGTGCCAGCAGCTTAGGTGTGACAGGGGGCTACGAGCAGTACTTC. Protein: CASSLGVTGGYEQYF.

The rearrangement joins TRBV18 to TRBJ2-7; 10 nucleotides match TRBD2. The CDR3 totals 15 residues. V shed 2 bases, J shed 6 bases, and the junction held 7 bases outside the gene matches. The germline V gene has CDR1 KGHSH and CDR2 LQKENI. The CDR3 DNA follows: TGTGCCAGCTCACCAAAAGCGGGAGGGCCGAGCGAGCAGTACTTC. Protein product: CASSPKAGGPSEQYF.

The chain joins TRBV7-2 to TRBJ2-1; 9 nucleotides agree with TRBD2. The V and J ends lost 6 bases and 9 bases, in that order; junction bases with no gene match: 12. Germline lookup yields CDR1 SGHTA and CDR2 FQGNSA. The CDR3 contains 15 residues. The CDR3: CASRPLAGSVGEQFF. The CDR3 DNA is TGTGCCAGCAGACCCCTAGCGGGGAGCGTAGGTGAGCAGTTCTTC.

This chain joins TRBV25-1 and TRBJ2-7, with 8 bases aligning to TRBD1. Germline lookup yields CDR1 MGHDK and CDR2 SYGVNS. The CDR3 contains 13 residues. J was trimmed by 7 bases and V by 8 bases; bases with no gene match: 10. CDR3 nucleotide sequence: TGTGCCAGCCTTGGACAGGGAGTACGGGAGCAGTACTTC. This codes for CASLGQGVREQYF.

This clone was observed a few times. The J gene is TRBJ1-1, the V gene TRBV10-3; D is possibly TRBD1 (6 bases). There are 14 residues in the CDR3. From germline, CDR1 is ENHRY and CDR2 SYGVKD. Trimming pared 3 bases from V and 0 bases from J, leaving 8 bases between. The CDR3, as DNA: TGTGCCATCAGTGAAACAGGGATGAACACTGAAGCTTTCTTT. It yields the protein CAISETGMNTEAFF.

V is TRBV18 and J is TRBJ1-2; D is unclear. CDR3 length: 14 amino acids. CDR1 and CDR2 (germline): KGHSH, LQKENI. With 3 bases removed from V and 0 bases from J, the gap between germline ends came to 8 bases. The DNA of the CDR3 is TGTGCCAGCTCACCTCAACAAGCTAACTATGGCTACACCTTC. Encoded protein: CASSPQQANYGYTF.

The chain has TRBV7-9 and TRBJ1-3; TRBD1 might be the D (6 bases). The CDR3 is made up of 12 amino acids. V lost 6 bases, J lost 7 bases, and 10 bases lay in between. Germline V gene data show CDR1 as SEHNR and CDR2 as FQNEAQ (reference sequence). CDR3 DNA sequence: TGTGCCAGCAGGTCGACAGGCAACACCATATATTTT. Protein: CASRSTGNTIYF.

The chain recombines TRBV6-6 with TRBJ1-2, with no clear D. The CDR3 has 14 residues. V shed 0 bases and J shed 1 base, with 6 bases lying between them. CDR1 and CDR2 from the germline V gene are MNHNY and SVGAGI (reference sequence). The CDR3 region is CASSYSRGNYGYTF. The DNA for the CDR3 is TGTGCCAGCAGTTACTCACGGGGTAACTATGGCTACACCTTC.

The chain employs TRBV10-1 and TRBJ1-2; D gene ambiguous. CDR1 and CDR2 from the germline V gene are WNHNN and SYGVQD (reference sequence). V was shortened by 3 bases and J by 4 bases, with 6 bases between the two germline ends. This CDR3 spans 12 amino acids. This chain's CDR3 is CASSEDFYGYTF. The CDR3, as DNA: TGCGCCAGCAGTGAAGACTTCTATGGCTACACCTTC.

The chain has TRBV11-2 and TRBJ2-1; 9 bases are shared with TRBD2. CDR1 SGHAT and CDR2 FQNNGV come from the germline V gene. J lost 9 bases, V lost 1 base, and 10 bases had no gene match. The CDR3 length is 16 residues. CDR3 bases: TGTGCCAGCAGCTTAGGAGGGTTCGGCGGGGGGGTTGAGCAGTTCTTC. The encoded protein is CASSLGGFGGGVEQFF.